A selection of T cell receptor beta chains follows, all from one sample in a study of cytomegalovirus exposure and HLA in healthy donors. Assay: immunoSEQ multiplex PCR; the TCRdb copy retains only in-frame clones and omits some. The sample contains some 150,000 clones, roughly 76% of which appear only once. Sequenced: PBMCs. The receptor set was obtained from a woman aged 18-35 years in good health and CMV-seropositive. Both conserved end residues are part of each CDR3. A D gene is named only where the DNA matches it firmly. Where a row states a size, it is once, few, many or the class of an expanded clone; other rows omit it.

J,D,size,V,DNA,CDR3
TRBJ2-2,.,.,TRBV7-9,TGTGCCAGCAGCTTACTGGCTAGCTTGCGGGAGCTGTTTTTT,CASSLLASLRELFF
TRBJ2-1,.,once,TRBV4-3,TGCGCCAGCAGCCACGACCCGACCGACTCCGAGCAGTTCTTC,CASSHDPTDSEQFF
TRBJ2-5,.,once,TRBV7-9,TGTGCCAGCAGCTTATCGGTGGGAGGCCAAGAGACCCAGTACTTC,CASSLSVGGQETQYF
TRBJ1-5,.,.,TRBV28,TGTGCCAGCAGTTTCGCGGGAGAGGGTCAGCCCCAGCATTTT,CASSFAGEGQPQHF
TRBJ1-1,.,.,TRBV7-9,TGTGCCAGCAGCTCGGACATGAACACTGAAGCTTTCTTT,CASSSDMNTEAFF
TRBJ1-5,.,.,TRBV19,TGTGCCAGTAGCCAAACAGGGTCCGTTGGCAATCAGCCCCAGCATTTT,CASSQTGSVGNQPQHF
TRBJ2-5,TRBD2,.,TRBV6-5,TGTGCCAGCACCTCTACGCGGGGGGCGAGGGAGACCCAGTACTTC,CASTSTRGARETQYF
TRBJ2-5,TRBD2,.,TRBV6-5,TGTGCCAGCAGTTCCTTGACTAGCGGGGGCCAAGAGACCCAGTACTTC,CASSSLTSGGQETQYF
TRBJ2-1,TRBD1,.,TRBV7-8,TGTGCCAGCAGCCTCACTGCCGGGACAGGGTCCTACAATGAGCAGTTCTTC,CASSLTAGTGSYNEQFF
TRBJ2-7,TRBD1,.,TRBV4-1,TGCGCCAGCAGCCCCGGGACAGCATCCTACGAGCAGTACTTC,CASSPGTASYEQYF
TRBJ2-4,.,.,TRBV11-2,TGTGCCAGCAGCTTAGATCCCGGTTCGTACCCCAAAAACATTCAGTACTTC,CASSLDPGSYPKNIQYF
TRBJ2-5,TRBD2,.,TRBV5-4,TGTGCCAGCAGCCCCTCCTTGCTGGGGGGGTTAGAGACCCAGTACTTC,CASSPSLLGGLETQYF
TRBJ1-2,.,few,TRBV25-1,TGTGCCAGCAGTACGCAGGGGAACTATGGCTACACCTTC,CASSTQGNYGYTF
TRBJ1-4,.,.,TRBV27,TGTGCCAGCAGTCCCAGGGGCCGGGGTAATGAAAAACTGTTTTTT,CASSPRGRGNEKLFF
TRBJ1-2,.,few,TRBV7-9,TGTGCCAGCACCAGAACCTATGGCTACACCTTC,CASTRTYGYTF
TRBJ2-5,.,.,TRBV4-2,TGTGCCAGCAGCCAAGAATCTAGGCTGGAAGAGACCCAGTACTTC,CASSQESRLEETQYF
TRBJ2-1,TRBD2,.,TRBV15,TGTGCCACCAGTACGGGACTAGCGGGGGGACTTCTACGCGATGAGCAGTTCTTC,CATSTGLAGGLLRDEQFF
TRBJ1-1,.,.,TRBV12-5,TGTGCTAGTGGTCGGGAAGGGGGAACTGAAGCTTTCTTT,CASGREGGTEAFF
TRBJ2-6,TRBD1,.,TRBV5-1,TGCGCCGGGGCAGACAGGGCTGGGGCCAACGTCCTGACTTTC,CAGADRAGANVLTF
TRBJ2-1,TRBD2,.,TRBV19,TGTGCCAGTAGTATTGGGCGGGGGGCCCACAATGAGCAGTTCTTC,CASSIGRGAHNEQFF
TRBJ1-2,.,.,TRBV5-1,TGCGCCAGCAGTAAGGGAGCCGTGCCGAGCTACACCTTC,CASSKGAVPSYTF
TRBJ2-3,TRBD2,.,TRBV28,TGTGCCAGCAGTTATGGGACTAGCGGGGGAACCACAGATACGCAGTATTTT,CASSYGTSGGTTDTQYF
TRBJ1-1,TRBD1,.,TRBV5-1,TGCGCCAGCAGCCAAAAGGCGACAGGGGGCAAAGGCACTGAAGCTTTCTTT,CASSQKATGGKGTEAFF
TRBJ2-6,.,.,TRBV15,TGTGCCACCGACAGGCCTTCTGGGGCCAACGTCCTGACTTTC,CATDRPSGANVLTF
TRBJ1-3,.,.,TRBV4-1,TGCGCCAGCAGCCAAGTGTCTCAGGGCGGAAACACCATATATTTT,CASSQVSQGGNTIYF
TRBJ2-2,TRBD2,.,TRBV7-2,TGTGCCAGCACCGGGCGCCTAGCGGGGGTCACCGGGGAGCTGTTTTTT,CASTGRLAGVTGELFF
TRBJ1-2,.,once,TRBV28,TGTGCCAGCAGTTCTCGGCAGGGCTCTGGCTACACCTTC,CASSSRQGSGYTF
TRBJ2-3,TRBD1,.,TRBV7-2,TGTGCCAGCAGCCCGACAGGGGGAGATACGCAGTATTTT,CASSPTGGDTQYF
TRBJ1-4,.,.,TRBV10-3,TGTGCCATCAGTGAGTCTAGTATTGAGAGCGAAAAACTGTTTTTT,CAISESSIESEKLFF
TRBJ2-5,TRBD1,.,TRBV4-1,TGCGCCAGCAGCCAACGACAGGGCGAGGGGGAGACCCAGTACTTC,CASSQRQGEGETQYF
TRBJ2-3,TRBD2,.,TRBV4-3,TGCGCCAGCAGCAAGGGGCGCGGGGGGGATTACACAGATACGCAGTATTTT,CASSKGRGGDYTDTQYF
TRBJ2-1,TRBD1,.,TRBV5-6,TGTGCCAGCAGCCCGCCTCCGAACAGGGGATTATATGAGCAGTTCTTC,CASSPPPNRGLYEQFF
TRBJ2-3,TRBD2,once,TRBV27,TGTGCCAGCAGTTTATCGGGGGGGGGCACAGATACGCAGTATTTT,CASSLSGGGTDTQYF
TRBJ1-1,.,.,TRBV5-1,TGCGCCAGCAGCTGGGACGGGGGCACTGAAGCTTTCTTT,CASSWDGGTEAFF
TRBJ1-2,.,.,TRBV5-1,TGCGCCAGCAGCTTGACAGGGCCGAACTATGGCTACACCTTC,CASSLTGPNYGYTF
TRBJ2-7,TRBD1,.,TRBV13,TGTGCCAGCAGCATGGGACAGGAGTCCTACGAGCAGTACTTC,CASSMGQESYEQYF
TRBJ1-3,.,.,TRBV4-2,TGTGCCAGCAGCCAAGAAAGGCTCCGGCCGGCCGGACTCTCTGGAAACACCATATATTTT,CASSQERLRPAGLSGNTIYF
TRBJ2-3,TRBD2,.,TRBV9,TGTGCCAGCAGCGTAGGTCAGCGGGGGGGCCTACTGTATTTT,CASSVGQRGGLLYF
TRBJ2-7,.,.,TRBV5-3,TGTGCCAGAAGAACCTCCCGGGGGGCCAAAAGCTCCTACGAGCAGTACTTC,CARRTSRGAKSSYEQYF
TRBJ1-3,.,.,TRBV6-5,TGTGCCAGCAGCCAGGGAAACACCATATATTTT,CASSQGNTIYF
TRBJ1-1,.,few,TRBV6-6,TGTGCCACCCAGTCCGAGACACGGTGGGACACTGAAGCTTTCTTT,CATQSETRWDTEAFF
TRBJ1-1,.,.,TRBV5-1,TGCGCCAGCAGCTGGGAGAGGGACACTGAAGCTTTCTTT,CASSWERDTEAFF
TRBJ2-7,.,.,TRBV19,TGTGCCAGTAGTATAGACGGTTCCTACGAGCAGTACTTC,CASSIDGSYEQYF
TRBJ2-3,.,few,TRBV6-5,TGTGCCAGCAGTCACACGGCCAACTGGGGGGAGTATTTT,CASSHTANWGEYF
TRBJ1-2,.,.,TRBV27,TGTGCCAGCAGTCCCGGACAGCTTAACTATGGCTACACCTTC,CASSPGQLNYGYTF
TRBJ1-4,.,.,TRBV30,TGTGCCTGGAGTAGTAAGGGGGCTAATGAAAAACTGTTTTTT,CAWSSKGANEKLFF
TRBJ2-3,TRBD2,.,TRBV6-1,TGTGCCAGCATCAGCGTCGGGGGGGCGGTAGATACGCAGTATTTT,CASISVGGAVDTQYF
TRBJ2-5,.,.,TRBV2,TGTGCCAGCTGCCCCTATATCTCCCAGACCCAGTACTTC,CASCPYISQTQYF
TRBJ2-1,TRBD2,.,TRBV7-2,TGTGCCAGCAGCTGGTCAGCGGGGGGTTCCGATGAGCAGTTCTTC,CASSWSAGGSDEQFF
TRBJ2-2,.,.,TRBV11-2,TGTGCCAGCAGCCCCCGAGACTCACTGAACACCGGGGAGCTGTTTTTT,CASSPRDSLNTGELFF
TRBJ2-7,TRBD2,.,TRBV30,TGTGCCTGGAGTGTACAACTAGCGGGGGGGAGCGAGCAGTACTTC,CAWSVQLAGGSEQYF
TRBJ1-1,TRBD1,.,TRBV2,TGTGCCAGCAGACGACAGGGTACGTCAACTGAAGCTTTCTTT,CASRRQGTSTEAFF
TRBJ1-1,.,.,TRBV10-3,TGTGCCATCAGTTTCTCCCGAGAGGCTCCTGAAGCTTTCTTT,CAISFSREAPEAFF
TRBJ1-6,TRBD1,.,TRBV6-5,TGTGCCAGCAGTTGGGACAGCAATTCACCCCTCCACTTT,CASSWDSNSPLHF
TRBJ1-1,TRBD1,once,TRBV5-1,TGCGCCAGCAGCACGGGGGGCCTCGGGACAGGGGACACTGAAGCTTTCTTT,CASSTGGLGTGDTEAFF
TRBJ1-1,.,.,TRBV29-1,TGCAGCGTTATCCTCCTAGGTCTGGCTGAAGCTTTCTTT,CSVILLGLAEAFF
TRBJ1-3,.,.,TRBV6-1,TGTGCCAGCAGCGCAGGGGCCTCTGGAAACACCATATATTTT,CASSAGASGNTIYF